The 29 T cell receptor beta chains below were found in one sample sequenced in a study of blood T cell repertoires in COVID-19. TCRdb's table, derived via immunoSEQ multiplex PCR, lists solely in-frame clones and lacks some. The data contain 250,000 to 300,000 clones, just under 90% of them singletons. The source material was peripheral blood. The receptor source for this set is a woman aged 45 to 65 with COVID-19, enrolled during active disease.

J is TRBJ2-5 and V is TRBV19; 8 nucleotides line up with TRBD2. The CDR3 covers 14 residues. CDR1 is LNHDA, CDR2 SQIVND, per germline (reference sequence). V gave up 3 bases and J gave up 6 bases; unmatched junction bases: 6. In DNA, the CDR3 is TGTGCCAGTAGTATCGGACTAGCCGAAAAGACCCAGTACTTC. This gives the protein CASSIGLAEKTQYF.

The chain has TRBV11-2 and TRBJ2-7, with 7 nucleotides matching TRBD1. The CDR3 contains 16 residues. The germline V gene encodes CDR1 SGHAT and CDR2 FQNNGV. The V gene end was trimmed by 4 bases and the J gene end by 3 bases; junction bases not matched to a gene: 12. The CDR3 loop reads CASSSSSTGAGYEQYF. CDR3 coding DNA: TGTGCCAGCAGCTCCAGCTCTACAGGGGCCGGCTACGAGCAGTACTTC.

This chain connects TRBV2 to TRBJ1-2, with D tentatively TRBD1 (5 bases). Trimming shortened V by 6 bases and J by 8 bases, and 16 bases separated the two germline ends. Germline V CDR1 and CDR2: SNHLY, FYNNEI. CDR3 size: 13 residues. The CDR3 protein is CASSRVSGGGYTF. CDR3 DNA: TGTGCCAGCAGCAGGGTTTCAGGCGGCGGCTACACCTTC.

The chain recombines TRBV28 with TRBJ1-2; D gene ambiguous. V dropped 5 bases and J dropped 2 bases, with 3 bases sitting between them. This CDR3 spans 11 amino acids. The germline V gene encodes CDR1 MDHEN and CDR2 SYDVKM. CDR3 loop: CASSLNYGYTF. CDR3 nucleotides: TGTGCCAGCAGTCTGAACTATGGCTACACCTTC.

The chain recombines TRBV30 with TRBJ1-4, with no clear D. Germline lookup yields CDR1 GTSNPN and CDR2 SVGIG (reference sequence). V was cut by 0 bases and J by 6 bases, with 23 bases left in between. The CDR3 is 18 amino acids. This CDR3 reads CAWSVRLGGSQRDEKLFF. The CDR3 nucleotides read TGTGCCTGGAGTGTACGGTTGGGCGGGTCCCAGCGGGATGAAAAACTGTTTTTT.

The chain recombines TRBV29-1 with TRBJ2-2; tentative D call: TRBD1 (5 bases). The length of the CDR3 is 14 residues. With 5 bases removed from V and 5 bases from J, the gap between germline ends came to 15 bases. Germline V lookup: CDR1 SQVTM, CDR2 ANQGSEA. CDR3 in DNA: TGCAGCGTTCGATTGGGGCCCCGGACCGGGGAGCTGTTTTTT. Its translation: CSVRLGPRTGELFF.

This clone has only a few counts. V gene TRBV7-8 combines with J gene TRBJ1-2; a possible D gene is TRBD1 (5 bases). Trimming pared 1 base from V and 0 bases from J, leaving 9 bases between. Germline-derived CDR1 and CDR2 are SGHVS and FQNEAQ. The CDR3 length is 15 residues. The CDR3 loop reads CASSLVPGANYGYTF. CDR3 bases: TGTGCCAGCAGCTTAGTGCCGGGGGCTAACTATGGCTACACCTTC.

This sequence joins TRBV7-3 and TRBJ2-1, with TRBD1 identical over 8 bases. CDR3 length equals 14 residues. Germline trimming cut 3 bases from V and 12 bases from J; bases unmatched to any gene: 10. The germline gives CDR1 SGHTA, CDR2 FQGTGA. The CDR3 coding sequence is TGTGCCAGCAGCTTCCGGGACAGGCGTCCATGGCAGTTCTTC. It encodes CASSFRDRRPWQFF.

The V call is TRBV6-5, the J call TRBJ2-7, with TRBD1 matching 8 bases. Germline V gene lookup returns CDR1 MNHEY and CDR2 SVGAGI. This CDR3 region has 15 residues. Trimming removed 6 bases from V and 2 bases from J; junction bases left unmatched: 9. The CDR3 spells CASRNPGQAAYEQYF. The CDR3, as DNA: TGTGCCAGCAGGAATCCGGGACAGGCCGCCTACGAGCAGTACTTC.

V and J are TRBV7-9 and TRBJ1-2, with TRBD1 matching 11 bases. This CDR3 is built from 16 residues. From germline, CDR1 is SEHNR and CDR2 FQNEAQ (reference sequence). With 3 bases clipped from V and 7 bases from J, the junction kept 10 bases outside the gene matches. The DNA for the CDR3 is TGTGCCAGCAGCTTCTTCGCCGGGACAGGGGGTTCTGGCTACACCTTC. This translates into CASSFFAGTGGSGYTF. The complete variable domain, with remaining parts taken from reference TRBV7-9 and TRBJ1-2, reads DTGVSQNPRHKITKRGQNVTFRCDPISEHNRLYWYRQTLGQGPEFLTYFQNEAQLEKSRLLSDRFSAERPKGSFSTLEIQRTEQGDSAMYLCASSFFAGTGGSGYTFGSGTRLTVV.

This clone was seen just once. The genes are TRBV3-1 (or the pseudogene TRBV3-2) and TRBJ1-5, with D hard to call. The V and J ends lost 4 bases and 7 bases respectively, with 11 bases between them. The CDR3 has 13 amino acids. Germline CDR1 LGHDT, CDR2 YNNKEL (reference sequence). CDR3: CASSRTPGQPQHF. CDR3 bases: TGTGCCAGCAGCCGGACCCCGGGGCAGCCCCAGCATTTT.

In the case of this clone: Other DNA sequences in the same sample also yield this CDR3. The chain links TRBV5-1 to TRBJ2-1; TRBD2 matches 11 bases. With V trimmed by 4 bases and J by 0 bases, 3 bases remained unmatched. The germline V gene has CDR1 SGHRS and CDR2 YFSETQ. The CDR3 spans 16 residues. Written as DNA, the CDR3 is TGCGCCAGCAGCCTAGGACTAGCGGGCTCCTACAATGAGCAGTTCTTC. It yields the protein CASSLGLAGSYNEQFF. Filled out from reference TRBV5-1 and TRBJ2-1, the complete variable domain reads KAGVTQTPRYLIKTRGQQVTLSCSPISGHRSVSWYQQTPGQGLQFLFEYFSETQRNKGNFPGRFSGRQFSNSRSEMNVSTLELGDSALYLCASSLGLAGSYNEQFFGPGTRLTVL.

The V and J genes are TRBV6-6 and TRBJ1-4; tentatively, D is TRBD1 (5 bases). The CDR3 is made up of 16 amino acids. Trimming cost V 0 bases and J 3 bases, with 11 bases left between them. From germline, CDR1 is MNHNY and CDR2 SVGAGI (reference sequence). CDR3 in DNA: TGTGCCAGCAGTTACTCCCGACAGTCTTCTAATGAAAAACTGTTTTTT. It translates to CASSYSRQSSNEKLFF.

The chain employs TRBV5-1 and TRBJ2-1; 7 bases are shared with TRBD1. Germline lookup yields CDR1 SGHRS and CDR2 YFSETQ. Trimming removed 4 bases from V and 3 bases from J; junction bases left unmatched: 7. The CDR3 runs 15 residues. As DNA, the CDR3 is TGCGCCAGCAGCCCAGCCGGGACAGACTACAATGAGCAGTTCTTC. It is translated as CASSPAGTDYNEQFF.

The CDR3 coding sequence is TGCAGTGCTAGTAGCCTAGATGGAAATGAGCAGTTCTTC. It codes for CSASSLDGNEQFF. The rearrangement links TRBV20-1 to TRBJ2-1; D call uncertain. CDR3 length: 13 residues. Per the germline V gene, CDR1 is DFQATT and CDR2 is SNEGSKA (reference sequence). Deletions cut 3 bases from V and 7 bases from J, with 13 bases between.

The V and J genes are TRBV20-1 and TRBJ1-2, with D unclear. The germline CDR1 and CDR2 sequences are DFQATT and SNEGSKA (reference sequence). This CDR3 region has 16 residues. Trimming took off 3 bases at V and 2 bases at J, with 19 bases between the two ends. The CDR3 nucleotides read TGCAGTGCTAGTAGTCCGGGAACCGGCCCAAACTATGGCTACACCTTC. This gives the protein CSASSPGTGPNYGYTF.

This clone was seen more than once but under ten times. The CDR3 here is CASSPGGTSNEQFF. CDR3 nucleotides: TGTGCCAGCAGCCCAGGGGGGACTAGCAATGAGCAGTTCTTC. The chain employs TRBV7-2 and TRBJ2-1; maybe TRBD2 (8 bases). CDR1 and CDR2 (germline): SGHTA, FQGNSA. Trimming cost V 5 bases and J 6 bases, with 14 bases left between them. The CDR3 has 14 residues.

The chain has TRBV6-5 and TRBJ2-3; a weak D match, TRBD1 (5 bases). Trimming removed 0 bases at V and 2 bases at J, with 9 bases between. CDR3 length: 15 amino acids. The germline V gene encodes CDR1 MNHEY and CDR2 SVGAGI. CDR3 in amino acids: CASSYSAGNTDTQYF. DNA of the CDR3: TGTGCCAGCAGTTACTCGGCAGGGAACACAGATACGCAGTATTTT.

The chain recombines TRBV30 with TRBJ1-5; D may be TRBD1 (5 bases). This CDR3 comprises 14 residues. Germline V gene lookup returns CDR1 GTSNPN and CDR2 SVGIG (reference sequence). The V gene lost 2 bases and the J gene lost 0 bases, with 8 bases spanning the gap. CDR3 amino acids: CAWSRQHSNQPQHF. For the CDR3, the DNA is TGTGCCTGGAGTCGACAGCATAGCAATCAGCCCCAGCATTTT.

V is TRBV27 and J is TRBJ1-1; D not certain. This CDR3 is 16 amino acids long. Trimming shortened V by 2 bases and J by 1 base, and 14 bases separated the two germline ends. The V gene's germline CDR1 is MNHEY and CDR2 SMNVEV (reference sequence). This CDR3 reads CASSLRPHSRNTEAFF. Here the CDR3 DNA reads TGTGCCAGCAGTTTACGCCCCCACAGTCGGAACACTGAAGCTTTCTTT.

The chain joins TRBV29-1 to TRBJ1-1, with a possible D match to TRBD1 (5 bases). CDR3 length equals 11 residues. V lost 5 bases, J lost 9 bases, and 13 bases lay in between. Germline assignment: CDR1 SQVTM and CDR2 ANQGSEA. The CDR3 reads CSVYKAGQAFF. CDR3 sequence (DNA): TGCAGCGTTTATAAAGCGGGGCAAGCTTTCTTT.

V usage is TRBV11-3 and J usage is TRBJ2-1; tentative D call: TRBD2 (6 bases). The CDR3 spans 15 residues. Germline CDR1 is SGHNT and CDR2 is YENEEA. V lost 5 bases, J lost 7 bases, and 18 bases lay in between. The CDR3, as DNA: TGTGCCAGCAGCCTACTAGCTACTAGTATGAATGAGCAGTTCTTC. This encodes CASSLLATSMNEQFF. Together with reference TRBV11-3 and TRBJ2-1, the CDR3 gives the full variable domain: EAGVVQSPRYKIIEKKQPVAFWCNPISGHNTLYWYLQNLGQGPELLIRYENEEAVDDSQLPKDRFSAERLKGVDSTLKIQPAELGDSAVYLCASSLLATSMNEQFFGPGTRLTVL.

The chain links TRBV7-8 to TRBJ2-5; TRBD2 matches 7 bases. V was clipped by 1 base and J by 5 bases; unmatched bases: 4. The CDR3 sequence is 14 residues long. Germline-derived CDR1 and CDR2 are SGHVS and FQNEAQ. The CDR3 nucleotides are TGTGCCAGCAGCTTAGGTGGGAGGGAGGAGACCCAGTACTTC. Residues: CASSLGGREETQYF.

CDR3 coding DNA: TGTGCCAGCAGCTTACAGGGGCTGACCGGGGAGCTGTTTTTT. Its protein product is CASSLQGLTGELFF. The chain uses TRBV11-3 and TRBJ2-2; D possibly corresponds to TRBD1 (6 bases). Germline V gives CDR1 SGHNT, CDR2 YENEEA. V gave up 2 bases and J gave up 5 bases, with 9 bases separating them. The CDR3 is 14 amino acids.

The chain uses TRBV27 and TRBJ2-7, with 10 nucleotides matching TRBD1. The CDR3 contains 17 residues. Germline values: CDR1 MNHEY, CDR2 SMNVEV (reference sequence). Trimming took 1 base from V and 13 from J; bases not matched to a gene: 19. For the CDR3, the DNA is TGTGCCAGCAGTTTATACTTGGGGACAGGGGACAGAAAATATTACTACTTC. It specifies CASSLYLGTGDRKYYYF.

CDR3 residues: CATSLAGGRETQYF. The DNA of the CDR3 is TGTGCCACCAGCCTAGCGGGAGGGAGGGAGACCCAGTACTTC. The genes are TRBV15 and TRBJ2-5, with 12 bases matching TRBD2. CDR3 length: 14 residues. Germline V lookup: CDR1 LNHNV, CDR2 YYDKDF (reference sequence). Trimming took 5 bases from V and 5 from J; bases not matched to a gene: 3. The whole variable domain, filled in from reference TRBV15 and TRBJ2-5, reads DAMVIQNPRYQVTQFGKPVTLSCSQTLNHNVMYWYQQKSSQAPKLLFHYYDKDFNNEADTPDNFQSRRPNTSFCFLDIRSPGLGDTAMYLCATSLAGGRETQYFGPGTRLLVL.

This chain joins TRBV5-4 and TRBJ2-3, with TRBD2 as a possible D gene (6 bases). This CDR3 comprises 16 residues. Germline CDR1 SGHNT, CDR2 YYREEE (reference sequence). Trimming pared 0 bases from V and 6 bases from J, leaving 17 bases between. The CDR3 DNA reads TGTGCCAGCAGCTTGGGCGGGAAGCGTCTTGTGGATACGCAGTATTTT. Encoded protein: CASSLGGKRLVDTQYF.

The chain links TRBV11-3 to TRBJ1-5; no reliable D call. CDR1 is SGHNT, CDR2 YENEEA, per germline. Trimming removed 1 base at V and 3 bases at J, with 7 bases between. The CDR3 length is 14 residues. Here the CDR3 reads CASSLGGYNQPQHF. CDR3 nucleotides: TGTGCCAGCAGCTTAGGAGGGTACAATCAGCCCCAGCATTTT.

The chain uses TRBV18 and TRBJ1-2; a weak D match, TRBD1 (6 bases). The CDR3 contains 18 residues. In germline, CDR1 is KGHSH, CDR2 LQKENI. Between the trimmed V and J ends, which lost 3 bases and 0 bases, there was a span of 20 bases. The CDR3 DNA reads TGTGCCAGCTCACCGCGACAGGACCAAGTGCCGTCTAACTATGGCTACACCTTC. This translates into CASSPRQDQVPSNYGYTF. The full variable domain, its missing parts supplied by reference TRBV18 and TRBJ1-2, is NAGVMQNPRHLVRRRGQEARLRCSPMKGHSHVYWYRQLPEEGLKFMVYLQKENIIDESGMPKERFSAEFPKEGPSILRIQQVVRGDSAAYFCASSPRQDQVPSNYGYTFGSGTRLTVV.